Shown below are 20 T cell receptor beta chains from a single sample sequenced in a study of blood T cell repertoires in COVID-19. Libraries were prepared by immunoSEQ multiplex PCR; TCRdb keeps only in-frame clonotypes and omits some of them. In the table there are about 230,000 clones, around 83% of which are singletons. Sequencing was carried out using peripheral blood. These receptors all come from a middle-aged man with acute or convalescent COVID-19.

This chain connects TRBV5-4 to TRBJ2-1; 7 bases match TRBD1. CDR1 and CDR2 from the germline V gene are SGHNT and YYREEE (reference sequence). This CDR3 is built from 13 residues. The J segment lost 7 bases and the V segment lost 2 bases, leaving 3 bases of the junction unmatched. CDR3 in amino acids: CASSLLTGNEQFF. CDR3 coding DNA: TGTGCCAGCAGCTTACTGACAGGGAATGAGCAGTTCTTC.

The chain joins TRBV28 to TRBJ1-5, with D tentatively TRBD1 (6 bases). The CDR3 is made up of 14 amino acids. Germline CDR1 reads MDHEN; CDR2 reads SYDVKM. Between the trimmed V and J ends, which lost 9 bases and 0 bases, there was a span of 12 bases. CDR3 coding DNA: TGTGCCAGTATTCGGGACAATAGCAATCAGCCCCAGCATTTT. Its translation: CASIRDNSNQPQHF.

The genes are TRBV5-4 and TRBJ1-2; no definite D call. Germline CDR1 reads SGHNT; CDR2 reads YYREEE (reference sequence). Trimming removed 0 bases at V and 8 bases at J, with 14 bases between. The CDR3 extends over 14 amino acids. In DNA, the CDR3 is TGTGCCAGCAGCTTGGCGGGCGGGAGCATGGGCTACACCTTC. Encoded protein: CASSLAGGSMGYTF.

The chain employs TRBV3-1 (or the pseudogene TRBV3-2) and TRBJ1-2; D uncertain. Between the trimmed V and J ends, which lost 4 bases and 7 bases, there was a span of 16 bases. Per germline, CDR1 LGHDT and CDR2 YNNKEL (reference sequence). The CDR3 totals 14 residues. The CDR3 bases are TGTGCCAGCAGCCTAGGACTGCCCTTGAGTGGCTACACCTTC. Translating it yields CASSLGLPLSGYTF.

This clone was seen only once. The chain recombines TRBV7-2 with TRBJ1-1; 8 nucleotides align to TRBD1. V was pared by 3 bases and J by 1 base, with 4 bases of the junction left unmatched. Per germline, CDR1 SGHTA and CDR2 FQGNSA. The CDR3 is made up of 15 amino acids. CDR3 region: CASSFHGTGNTEAFF. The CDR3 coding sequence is TGTGCCAGCAGCTTTCACGGGACAGGGAACACTGAAGCTTTCTTT. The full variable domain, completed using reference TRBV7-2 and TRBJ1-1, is GAGVSQSPSNKVTEKGKDVELRCDPISGHTALYWYRQSLGQGLEFLIYFQGNSAPDKSGLPSDRFSAERTGGSVSTLTIQRTQQEDSAVYLCASSFHGTGNTEAFFGQGTRLTVV.

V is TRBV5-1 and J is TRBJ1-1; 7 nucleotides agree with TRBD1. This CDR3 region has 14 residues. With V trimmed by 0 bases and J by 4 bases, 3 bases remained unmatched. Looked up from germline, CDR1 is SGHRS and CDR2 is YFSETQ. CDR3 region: CASSLGGDSTEAFF. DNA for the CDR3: TGCGCCAGCAGCTTGGGAGGGGACAGCACTGAAGCTTTCTTT.

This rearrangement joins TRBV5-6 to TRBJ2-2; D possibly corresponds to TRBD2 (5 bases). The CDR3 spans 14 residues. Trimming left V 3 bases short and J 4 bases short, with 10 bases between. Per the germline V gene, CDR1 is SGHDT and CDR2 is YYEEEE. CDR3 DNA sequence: TGTGCCAGCAGCTGGGGAGTTTTCACCGGGGAGCTGTTTTTT. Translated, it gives CASSWGVFTGELFF.

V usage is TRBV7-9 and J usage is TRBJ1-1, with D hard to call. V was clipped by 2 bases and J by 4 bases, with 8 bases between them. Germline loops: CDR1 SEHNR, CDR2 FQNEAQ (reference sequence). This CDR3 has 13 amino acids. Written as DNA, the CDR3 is TGTGCCAGCAGCTTAATGGAGGGCACTGAAGCTTTCTTT. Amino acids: CASSLMEGTEAFF.

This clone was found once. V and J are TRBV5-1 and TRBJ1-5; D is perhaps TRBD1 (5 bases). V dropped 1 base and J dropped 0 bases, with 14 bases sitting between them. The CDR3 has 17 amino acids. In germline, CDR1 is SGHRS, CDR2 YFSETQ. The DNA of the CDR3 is TGCGCCAGCAGCTTGAAGGGGCAGGGATATAGCAATCAGCCCCAGCATTTT. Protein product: CASSLKGQGYSNQPQHF.

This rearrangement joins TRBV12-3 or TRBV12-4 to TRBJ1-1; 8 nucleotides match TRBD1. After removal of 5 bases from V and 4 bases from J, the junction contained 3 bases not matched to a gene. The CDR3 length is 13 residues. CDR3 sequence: CASSRTGPTEAFF. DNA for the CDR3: TGTGCCAGCAGTAGGACAGGGCCCACTGAAGCTTTCTTT.

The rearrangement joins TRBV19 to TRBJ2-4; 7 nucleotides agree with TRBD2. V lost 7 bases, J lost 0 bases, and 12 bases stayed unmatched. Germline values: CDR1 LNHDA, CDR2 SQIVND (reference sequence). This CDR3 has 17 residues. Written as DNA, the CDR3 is TGTGCCAGTAAGAGAATAGCGGGCAAAGGAGCCAAAAACATTCAGTACTTC. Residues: CASKRIAGKGAKNIQYF.

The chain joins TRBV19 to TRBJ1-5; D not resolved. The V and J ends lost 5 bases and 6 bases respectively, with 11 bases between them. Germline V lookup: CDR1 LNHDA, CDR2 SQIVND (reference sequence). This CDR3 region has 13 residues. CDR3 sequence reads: CASSLGIGQPQHF. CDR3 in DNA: TGTGCCAGTAGTCTAGGTATCGGTCAGCCCCAGCATTTT. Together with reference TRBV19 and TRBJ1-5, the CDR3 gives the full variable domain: DGGITQSPKYLFRKEGQNVTLSCEQNLNHDAMYWYRQDPGQGLRLIYYSQIVNDFQKGDIAEGYSVSREKKESFPLTVTSAQKNPTAFYLCASSLGIGQPQHFGDGTRLSIL.

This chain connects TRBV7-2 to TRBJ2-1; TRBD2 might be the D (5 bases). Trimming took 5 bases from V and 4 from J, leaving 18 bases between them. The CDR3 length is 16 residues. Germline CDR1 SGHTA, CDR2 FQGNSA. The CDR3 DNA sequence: TGTGCCAGCAGCGGGTTGGAGGAGTTTAATTACAATGAGCAGTTCTTC. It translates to CASSGLEEFNYNEQFF.

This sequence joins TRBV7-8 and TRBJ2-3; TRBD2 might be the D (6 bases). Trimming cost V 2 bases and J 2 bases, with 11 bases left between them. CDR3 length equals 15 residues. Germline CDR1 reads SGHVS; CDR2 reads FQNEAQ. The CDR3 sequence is CASSLRGTLTDTQYF. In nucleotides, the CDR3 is TGTGCCAGCAGCTTACGGGGGACCCTCACAGATACGCAGTATTTT.

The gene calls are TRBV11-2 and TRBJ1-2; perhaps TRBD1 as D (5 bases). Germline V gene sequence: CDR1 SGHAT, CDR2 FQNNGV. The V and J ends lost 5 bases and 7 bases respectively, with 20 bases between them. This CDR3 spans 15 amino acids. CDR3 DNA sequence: TGTGCCAGCAGCATACCCGGTGCAGCCGGGGGTGGCTACACCTTC. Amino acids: CASSIPGAAGGGYTF.

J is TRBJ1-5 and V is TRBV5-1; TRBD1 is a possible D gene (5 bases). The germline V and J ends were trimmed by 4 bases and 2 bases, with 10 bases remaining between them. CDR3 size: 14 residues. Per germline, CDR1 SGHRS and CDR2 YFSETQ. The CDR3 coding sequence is TGCGCCAGCAGCCTGGGGGGAGGCAATCAGCCCCAGCATTTT. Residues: CASSLGGGNQPQHF.

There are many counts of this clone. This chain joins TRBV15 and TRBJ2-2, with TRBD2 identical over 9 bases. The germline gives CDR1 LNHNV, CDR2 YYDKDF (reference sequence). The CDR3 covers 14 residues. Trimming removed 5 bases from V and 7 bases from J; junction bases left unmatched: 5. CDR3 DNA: TGTGCCACCAGCCCCGGCGGGGGGGGCGGGGAGCTGTTTTTT. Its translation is CATSPGGGGGELFF.

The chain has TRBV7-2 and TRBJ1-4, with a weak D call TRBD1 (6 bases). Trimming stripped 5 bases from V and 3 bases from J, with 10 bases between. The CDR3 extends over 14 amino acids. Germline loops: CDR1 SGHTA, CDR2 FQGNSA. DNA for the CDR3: TGTGCCAGCAGCATGAACAGGGCTAATGAAAAACTGTTTTTT. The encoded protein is CASSMNRANEKLFF. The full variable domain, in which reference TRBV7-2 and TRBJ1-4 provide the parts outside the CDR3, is GAGVSQSPSNKVTEKGKDVELRCDPISGHTALYWYRQSLGQGLEFLIYFQGNSAPDKSGLPSDRFSAERTGGSVSTLTIQRTQQEDSAVYLCASSMNRANEKLFFGSGTQLSVL.

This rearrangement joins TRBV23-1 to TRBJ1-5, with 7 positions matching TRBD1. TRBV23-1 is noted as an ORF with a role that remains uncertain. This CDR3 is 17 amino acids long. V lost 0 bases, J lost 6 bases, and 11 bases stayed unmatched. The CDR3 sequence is CASSQSDLDRACQPQHF. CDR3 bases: TGCGCCAGCAGTCAATCGGACCTCGACAGGGCGTGTCAGCCCCAGCATTTT.

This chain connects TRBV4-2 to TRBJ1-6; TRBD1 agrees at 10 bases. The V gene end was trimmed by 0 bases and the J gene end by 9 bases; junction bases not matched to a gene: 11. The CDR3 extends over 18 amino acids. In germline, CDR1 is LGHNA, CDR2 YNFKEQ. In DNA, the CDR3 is TGTGCCAGCAGCCAAGAGATAGGGGACAGGGGCGTAAGTTCACCCCTCCACTTT. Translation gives CASSQEIGDRGVSSPLHF.